Below are 21 T cell receptor beta chains sequenced from a single sample in a study of blood T cell repertoires in COVID-19 (TCRdb year 2020). Library method: the immunoSEQ multiplex PCR assay. Sourced from immuneACCESS, this table was stored by TCRdb with only in-frame sequences that have V and J called. A share of the clones is absent; for the studies checked, an unresolved V gene accounts for under half, and the remainder has no known explanation. The sample table contains 150,000 to 200,000 clones; only one count was recorded for 80% to 95% of them. Roughly 4.8% of the sample is taken by the ten largest. The specimen was peripheral blood. All receptors derive from a woman aged 50 to 65 with acute or convalescent COVID-19.

The V and J genes are TRBV21-1 and TRBJ1-3; TRBD1 is the table's D call, not checked against the DNA. TRBV21-1 is assigned pseudogene status. This CDR3 has 17 amino acids. CDR3 in amino acids: CASSNSDRSFSGNTIYF. DNA of the CDR3: TGTGCCAGCAGCAATTCCGACAGGTCCTTCTCTGGAAACACCATATATTTT.

The CDR3 spells CASSPGSLQAWNTEAFF. In DNA form, the CDR3 reads TGTGCCAGCAGCCCCGGGTCTTTACAGGCCTGGAACACTGAAGCTTTCTTT. This chain connects TRBV13 to TRBJ1-1; a possible D gene is TRBD1 (5 bases). V dropped 5 bases and J dropped 1 base, with 20 bases sitting between them. The germline CDR1 and CDR2 sequences are PRHDT and FYEKMQ (reference sequence). The CDR3 is made up of 17 amino acids.

This chain links TRBV9 with TRBJ2-3; TRBD1 matches 8 bases. Germline lookup yields CDR1 SGDLS and CDR2 YYNGEE. There are 15 residues in the CDR3. V lost 3 bases, J lost 0 bases, and 3 bases stayed unmatched. DNA of the CDR3: TGTGCCAGCAGCGGACAGGGGAAGAGCACAGATACGCAGTATTTT. Protein sequence: CASSGQGKSTDTQYF.

The chain carries TRBV18 and TRBJ1-1, with 8 bases identical to TRBD1. V was clipped by 3 bases and J by 0 bases; unmatched bases: 3. The CDR3 is made up of 15 amino acids. Looked up from germline, CDR1 is KGHSH and CDR2 is LQKENI. The CDR3, as DNA: TGTGCCAGCTCACCGGCAGGGGGCATGAACACTGAAGCTTTCTTT. This encodes CASSPAGGMNTEAFF.

This chain connects TRBV19 to TRBJ1-2; 7 bases align to TRBD1. The trim removed 3 bases at V and 1 base at J, leaving 17 bases unmatched. CDR1 and CDR2 from the germline V gene are LNHDA and SQIVND (reference sequence). This CDR3 spans 19 amino acids. CDR3 in DNA: TGTGCCAGTAGTATTGGTGGGGGACAGATAGCAAAGAATAACTATGGCTACACCTTC. Protein sequence: CASSIGGGQIAKNNYGYTF.

The chain combines TRBV29-1 with TRBJ2-7; D is perhaps TRBD1 (6 bases). The CDR3 is 14 amino acids. Germline lookup yields CDR1 SQVTM and CDR2 ANQGSEA. V gave up 3 bases and J gave up 1 base, with 13 bases separating them. The CDR3 sequence: CSVEWTEGSYEQYF. In DNA form, the CDR3 reads TGCAGCGTTGAGTGGACAGAGGGGTCCTACGAGCAGTACTTC.

The V call is TRBV19, the J call TRBJ2-4, with 11 bases matching TRBD1. Germline V gene sequence: CDR1 LNHDA, CDR2 SQIVND (reference sequence). V dropped 5 bases and J dropped 3; count of bases not matched to a gene: 3. CDR3 length: 15 residues. The CDR3 DNA reads as TGTGCCAGTAGTTCGGGACAGGGGGACAAAAACATTCAGTACTTC. It codes for CASSSGQGDKNIQYF.

The rearrangement uses TRBV30 and TRBJ1-1, with 8 bases matching TRBD1. The V and J ends lost 2 bases and 5 bases, in that order; junction bases with no gene match: 7. Germline V gives CDR1 GTSNPN, CDR2 SVGIG (reference sequence). The CDR3 totals 14 residues. The CDR3 sequence: CAWSIRQGWTEAFF. CDR3 DNA sequence: TGTGCCTGGAGTATCCGACAGGGGTGGACTGAAGCTTTCTTT.

The V gene is TRBV5-6, the J gene TRBJ2-7; perhaps TRBD1 as D (6 bases). Germline CDR1 is SGHDT and CDR2 is YYEEEE. The CDR3 contains 17 residues. V lost 6 bases, J lost 1 base, and 23 bases lay in between. In DNA form, the CDR3 reads TGTGCCAGCAACTTTTTTCCCGGGACAAAACTATCCTACGAGCAGTACTTC. Amino acids: CASNFFPGTKLSYEQYF.

The rearrangement uses TRBV5-4 and TRBJ2-7, with D maybe TRBD1 (5 bases). V shed 2 bases and J shed 6 bases, with 18 bases lying between them. The germline V gene has CDR1 SGHNT and CDR2 YYREEE (reference sequence). This CDR3 contains 15 residues. The CDR3 coding sequence is TGTGCCAGCAGCTTTAAGGGGCAGGCGACGGGCGAGCAGTACTTC. Its protein is CASSFKGQATGEQYF.

This chain joins TRBV5-1 and TRBJ1-1; D perhaps matches TRBD1 (5 bases). The length of the CDR3 is 15 residues. The V gene lost 0 bases and the J gene lost 4 bases, with 13 bases spanning the gap. The V gene's germline CDR1 is SGHRS and CDR2 YFSETQ. The CDR3 is CASSLAAREGTEAFF. CDR3 sequence (DNA): TGCGCCAGCAGCTTGGCGGCCAGGGAGGGCACTGAAGCTTTCTTT.

The chain's CDR3 is CASSLWGEGRNSPLHF. In DNA form, the CDR3 reads TGTGCCAGCAGTTTATGGGGGGAAGGAAGGAATTCACCCCTCCACTTT. The gene calls are TRBV27 and TRBJ1-6, with D possibly matching TRBD1 (5 bases). With 1 base removed from V and 7 bases from J, the gap between germline ends came to 14 bases. This CDR3 contains 16 residues. Germline V gene lookup returns CDR1 MNHEY and CDR2 SMNVEV (reference sequence).

This chain connects TRBV5-6 to TRBJ1-5; tentative D call: TRBD1 (6 bases). The CDR3 runs 15 residues. Trimming cost V 4 bases and J 3 bases, with 14 bases left between them. CDR1 is SGHDT, CDR2 YYEEEE, per germline. The CDR3 DNA is TGTGCCAGCAGCCGTTTTACAGGGTACAATCAGCCCCAGCATTTT. Protein sequence: CASSRFTGYNQPQHF.

This chain joins TRBV7-2 and TRBJ1-3; the match to TRBD1 covers 8 bases. The CDR3 is made up of 16 amino acids. Germline V gene lookup returns CDR1 SGHTA and CDR2 FQGNSA. V shed 1 base, J shed 4 bases, and the junction held 6 bases outside the gene matches. The CDR3, as DNA: TGTGCCAGCAGCTTAGGCTTTCAGGGGGCGGGAAACACCATATATTTT. It specifies CASSLGFQGAGNTIYF. The full variable domain, with the rest looked up from reference TRBV7-2 and TRBJ1-3, is GAGVSQSPSNKVTEKGKDVELRCDPISGHTALYWYRQSLGQGLEFLIYFQGNSAPDKSGLPSDRFSAERTGGSVSTLTIQRTQQEDSAVYLCASSLGFQGAGNTIYFGEGSWLTVV.

V is TRBV30 and J is TRBJ1-1, with D uncertain. The V end was cut by 1 base, the J end by 0 bases, with 9 bases between. The germline V gene has CDR1 GTSNPN and CDR2 SVGIG (reference sequence). CDR3 size: 14 residues. DNA for the CDR3: TGTGCCTGGAGTGACGGGGTCATGAACACTGAAGCTTTCTTT. It translates to CAWSDGVMNTEAFF.

The rearrangement links TRBV7-2 to TRBJ1-2; no reliable D call. The CDR3 contains 14 residues. Germline V CDR1 and CDR2: SGHTA, FQGNSA. The V end lost 3 bases, the J end lost 7 bases, and 15 bases lay between the germline ends. Here the CDR3 reads CASSLGSGIRGYTF. DNA for the CDR3: TGTGCCAGCAGCTTGGGATCGGGGATTCGTGGCTACACCTTC.

V usage is TRBV10-3 and J usage is TRBJ1-3; unclear D gene. The CDR3 consists of 11 residues. V shed 9 bases and J shed 1 base, with 4 bases lying between them. Germline values: CDR1 ENHRY, CDR2 SYGVKD. The CDR3 nucleotides are TGTGCCATTCATTCTGGAAACACCATATATTTT. It encodes CAIHSGNTIYF.

V is TRBV7-2 and J is TRBJ2-7, with D perhaps TRBD1 (6 bases). V was pared by 1 base and J by 0 bases, with 10 bases between. The CDR3 runs to 15 residues. From germline, CDR1 is SGHTA and CDR2 FQGNSA. CDR3 sequence: CASSLGQAPSYEQYF. The CDR3 DNA reads as TGTGCCAGCAGCTTAGGACAGGCGCCCTCCTACGAGCAGTACTTC.

The rearrangement uses TRBV5-4 and TRBJ1-1; TRBD1 is a possible D gene (5 bases). Germline V CDR1 and CDR2: SGHNT, YYREEE (reference sequence). V was shortened by 4 bases and J by 7 bases, with 14 bases between the two germline ends. This CDR3 region has 13 residues. CDR3 in DNA: TGTGCCAGCAGCAGCGAGGATACAGGTGAAGCTTTCTTT. Translating it yields CASSSEDTGEAFF.

This clone has just a few counts. V and J are TRBV5-6 and TRBJ1-6; 10 bases are a match to TRBD1. From germline, CDR1 is SGHDT and CDR2 YYEEEE. This CDR3 is built from 15 residues. The V and J ends lost 5 bases and 10 bases, in that order; junction bases with no gene match: 9. The CDR3 here is CASRQDRGAESPLHF. CDR3 bases: TGTGCCAGCAGACAGGACAGGGGGGCGGAATCACCCCTCCACTTT.

The chain carries TRBV5-1 and TRBJ1-2; a weak D match, TRBD1 (5 bases). The CDR3 is 15 amino acids. Germline CDR1 and CDR2: SGHRS and YFSETQ. Trimming removed 4 bases from V and 1 base from J, with 14 bases in between. The CDR3 spells CASSGGTGGNYGYTF. As DNA, the CDR3 is TGCGCCAGCAGCGGCGGGACGGGGGGTAACTATGGCTACACCTTC.